Presented here are 26 T cell receptor beta chains from one specimen sequenced in a study of neurological immune-mediated disorders (dated by TCRdb to about 2019). The library came from 5' RACE. The data were produced on an Illumina HiSeq 2500. TCRdb reran the public reads through fastp at Q25 and MiXCR, keeping productive beta chains. Every entry covers one CDR3 protein and lists the most common genes and DNA from its rows. The table for this sample lists roughly 22,000 distinct CDR3 sequences; approximately 5.9% of them were counted only once. The ten largest clonotypes hold roughly 40% of the sample. The sequencing sample was made of CD8+ T cells from blood. These receptors came from a man younger than 35 in good health.

This clonotype occurred many times. This chain connects TRBV4-1 to TRBJ2-7; the D call may be TRBD1 or TRBD2 (5 bases each). Per germline, CDR1 MGHRA and CDR2 YSYEKL. This CDR3 has 13 residues. V lost 1 base and J lost 5, with 9 bases in between. The CDR3 DNA reads as TGCGCCAGCAGCCAAGTCGTGGGGGACGAGCAGTACTTC. It codes for CASSQVVGDEQYF.

This clonotype was recorded many times. J is TRBJ1-1 and V is TRBV29-1, with D possibly matching TRBD1 (5 bases). Trimming took 3 bases from V and 4 from J, leaving 9 bases between them. This CDR3 contains 12 residues. Germline CDR1 SQVTM, CDR2 ANQGSEA. The CDR3 here is CSVDQGTTEAFF. DNA of the CDR3: TGCAGCGTTGATCAGGGAACCACTGAAGCTTTCTTT.

In this sample, this clonotype turned up many times. This chain uses TRBV7-9 with TRBJ1-5; 7 nucleotides align to TRBD1. With V trimmed by 3 bases and J by 4 bases, 3 bases remained unmatched. The CDR3 length is 14 residues. The germline V gene encodes CDR1 SEHNR and CDR2 FQNEAQ (reference sequence). The CDR3 DNA sequence: TGTGCCAGCAGCTTGACAGGGACTAATCAGCCCCAGCATTTT. As protein: CASSLTGTNQPQHF.

Ten or more counts support this clonotype. V gene TRBV4-3 combines with J gene TRBJ2-7; D is unresolved. CDR3 size: 14 residues. The V and J ends lost 1 base and 3 bases respectively, with 10 bases between them. CDR1 LGHNA and CDR2 YSLEER come from the germline V gene. CDR3 DNA: TGCGCCAGCAGCCAAGCTGAAGCCGACTACGAGCAGTACTTC. Its protein product is CASSQAEADYEQYF.

Ten or more counts support this clonotype. The chain uses TRBV12-3 or TRBV12-4 and TRBJ1-1; D gene ambiguous. CDR3 size: 13 residues. Between the trimmed V and J ends, which lost 7 bases and 3 bases, there was a span of 12 bases. CDR3 nucleotides: TGTGCCAGCACCATGTGGTTTGACACTGAAGCTTTCTTT. As protein: CASTMWFDTEAFF.

The chain couples TRBV27 to TRBJ1-5; possible D gene TRBD1, 6 bases. The CDR3 loop spans 13 amino acids. V lost 2 bases and J 9 bases, leaving 11 bases between the germline ends. The germline CDR1 and CDR2 sequences are MNHEY and SMNVEV (reference sequence). CDR3 bases: TGTGCCAGCAGTTTAAGGGGGGATCGGCCCCAGCATTTT. It specifies CASSLRGDRPQHF.

This clonotype was observed many times. The genes are TRBV4-2 and TRBJ2-5; the match to TRBD2 covers 9 bases. The CDR3 has 16 amino acids. With V trimmed by 4 bases and J by 7 bases, 13 bases remained unmatched. Germline CDR1 and CDR2: LGHNA and YNFKEQ. The CDR3 here is CASSRDPGLARGTQYF. In DNA form, the CDR3 reads TGTGCCAGCAGCCGAGATCCGGGACTAGCCCGGGGGACCCAGTACTTC.

In its sample, this clonotype was seen many times. The genes are TRBV25-1 and TRBJ2-1; 7 bases align to TRBD1. With V trimmed by 3 bases and J by 13 bases, 3 bases remained unmatched. Germline lookup yields CDR1 MGHDK and CDR2 SYGVNS. This CDR3 comprises 11 residues. The CDR3 DNA is TGTGCCAGCAGTGACGGGACAGCACAGTTCTTC. This codes for CASSDGTAQFF. Drawing the rest from reference TRBV25-1 and TRBJ2-1, the complete variable domain is EADIYQTPRYLVIGTGKKITLECSQTMGHDKMYWYQQDPGMELHLIHYSYGVNSTEKGDLSSESTVSRIRTEHFPLTLESARPSHTSQYLCASSDGTAQFFGPGTRLTVL.

The V call is TRBV7-6, the J call TRBJ1-2; D is perhaps TRBD1 (6 bases). The CDR3 is 12 amino acids. With 3 bases removed from V and 8 bases from J, the gap between germline ends came to 10 bases. Germline CDR1 reads SGHVS; CDR2 reads FNYEAQ. The CDR3 DNA reads TGTGCCAGCAGCTTCACAGGGAGCGGCTACACCTTC. Amino acids: CASSFTGSGYTF.

This clonotype came up many times. The gene calls are TRBV4-3 and TRBJ1-4; no reliable D call. This CDR3 spans 16 amino acids. V was shortened by 3 bases and J by 6 bases, with 17 bases between the two germline ends. CDR1 is LGHNA and CDR2 is YSLEER in the germline V gene. The DNA of the CDR3 is TGCGCCAGCAGCCAGTCCGGTTCAGGCTATGATGAAAAACTGTTTTTT. Translation: CASSQSGSGYDEKLFF.

This clonotype was counted many times. The chain carries TRBV16 and TRBJ1-1; no clear D gene. In germline, CDR1 is KGHSY, CDR2 FQNENV. V was pared by 4 bases and J by 2 bases, with 5 bases between. The CDR3 consists of 12 residues. The chain's CDR3 is CASSPFNTEAFF. CDR3 DNA: TGTGCCAGCAGCCCTTTTAACACTGAAGCTTTCTTT.

In regard to this clonotype: One end of the junction is discordant with germline, which a read error may explain. V is TRBV7-7 and J is TRBJ1-3; D gene unclear. From germline, CDR1 is SSHAT and CDR2 FNYEAQ (reference sequence). CDR3 length: 13 amino acids. The DNA of the CDR3 is TGTGCTAGCAGCTTAGTAATCGGAAACACCATACATTTT. This translates into CASSLVIGNTIHF.

Many counts were recorded for this clonotype. The V call is TRBV12-3 or TRBV12-4, the J call TRBJ2-2; D is possibly TRBD2 (5 bases). Trimming removed 5 bases at V and 4 bases at J, with 14 bases between. The CDR3 covers 15 residues. DNA of the CDR3: TGTGCCAGCAGTCTCGGGCACGGAGGCACCGGGGAGCTGTTTTTT. This encodes CASSLGHGGTGELFF.

This clonotype occurred many times. The J gene is TRBJ2-7, the V gene TRBV13, with D possibly TRBD2 on 6 matching bases. Germline values: CDR1 PRHDT, CDR2 FYEKMQ (reference sequence). The CDR3 sequence is 15 residues long. V dropped 0 bases and J dropped 0 bases, with 9 bases sitting between them. The CDR3 nucleotides are TGTGCCAGCAGCTTAGGTCGGGACTTCTCCTACGAGCAGTACTTC. Its protein product is CASSLGRDFSYEQYF.

The sample holds many counts of this clonotype. The rearrangement joins TRBV4-2 to TRBJ1-5; D is undetermined. The germline V and J ends were trimmed by 0 bases and 3 bases, with 12 bases remaining between them. The CDR3 runs 16 residues. Germline CDR1 and CDR2: LGHNA and YNFKEQ. CDR3 DNA: TGTGCCAGCAGCCAAGAGGCCCACGGCTACAATCAGCCCCAGCATTTT. This encodes CASSQEAHGYNQPQHF.

This clonotype occurred many times. V gene TRBV7-2 combines with J gene TRBJ2-3; 14 nucleotides agree with TRBD2. The length of the CDR3 is 17 residues. CDR1 SGHTA and CDR2 FQGNSA come from the germline V gene. With V trimmed by 5 bases and J by 4 bases, 8 bases remained unmatched. The CDR3 sequence is CASSPRLAGGPADTQYF. The CDR3 nucleotides read TGTGCCAGCAGCCCCAGACTAGCGGGGGGGCCGGCAGATACGCAGTATTTT.

This clonotype was seen at least ten times. The rearrangement joins TRBV29-1 to TRBJ2-2; D remains unclear. CDR3 length: 15 residues. From germline, CDR1 is SQVTM and CDR2 ANQGSEA. Trimming pared 3 bases from V and 4 bases from J, leaving 15 bases between. In DNA, the CDR3 is TGCAGCGTTGAGGGTCCAGGCGACTCCACCGGGGAGCTGTTTTTT. Translation gives CSVEGPGDSTGELFF.

The table lists this clonotype with many counts. Here the CDR3 DNA reads TGTGCCAGCAGTTACCGTTTGCACACCGGGGAGCTGTTTTTT. Encoded protein: CASSYRLHTGELFF. The chain joins TRBV6-5 to TRBJ2-2; no definite D call. The CDR3 loop spans 14 amino acids. Trimming pared 2 bases from V and 3 bases from J, leaving 7 bases between. Germline V gene lookup returns CDR1 MNHEY and CDR2 SVGAGI.

This clonotype was seen ten or more times. The rearrangement uses TRBV4-1 and TRBJ1-5; unclear D gene. The CDR3 is made up of 15 amino acids. Trimming removed 2 bases from V and 3 bases from J, with 11 bases in between. CDR1 is MGHRA, CDR2 YSYEKL, per germline. CDR3 loop: CASSQYQVLNQPQHF. CDR3 bases: TGCGCCAGCAGCCAATATCAAGTGCTCAATCAGCCCCAGCATTTT.

This clonotype was observed at least ten times. The chain carries TRBV7-2 and TRBJ2-1; D is ambiguous. The CDR3 is made up of 12 amino acids. Between the trimmed V and J ends, which lost 1 base and 10 bases, there was a span of 8 bases. Germline lookup yields CDR1 SGHTA and CDR2 FQGNSA. CDR3: CASSLGLAEQFF. DNA of the CDR3: TGTGCCAGCAGCTTAGGGTTAGCCGAGCAGTTCTTC.

This clonotype was detected ten times or more. This chain uses TRBV12-3 or TRBV12-4 with TRBJ2-7; D possibly corresponds to TRBD2 (6 bases). CDR3 length equals 14 residues. The V end lost 5 bases, the J end lost 6 bases, and 17 bases lay between the germline ends. CDR3 residues: CASSPRPGVVEQYF. CDR3 DNA sequence: TGTGCCAGCAGTCCAAGGCCGGGGGTTGTCGAGCAGTACTTC.

This clonotype appeared many times. The rearrangement links TRBV4-1 to TRBJ2-3; D ambiguous. Germline lookup yields CDR1 MGHRA and CDR2 YSYEKL. Between the trimmed V and J ends, which lost 7 bases and 0 bases, there was a span of 11 bases. The CDR3 sequence is 14 residues long. The CDR3 nucleotides read TGCGCCAGCACGCCAGAGCCTAGCACAGATACGCAGTATTTT. Translation: CASTPEPSTDTQYF.

This clonotype was detected many times. At one boundary the junction diverges from the germline segment, which might be a read error. The chain links TRBV4-2 to TRBJ2-7; 8 bases align to TRBD2. The length of the CDR3 is 11 residues. Germline V gives CDR1 LGHNA, CDR2 YNFKEQ. The CDR3, as DNA: TGTGCCAGCAGCCAAGGATTACTAGCGGTCTTC. Its protein product is CASSQGLLAVF.

This clonotype was observed many times. The rearrangement joins TRBV6-5 to TRBJ1-2; a possible D gene is TRBD1 (5 bases). Trimming removed 4 bases from V and 3 bases from J, with 15 bases in between. Germline V CDR1 and CDR2: MNHEY, SVGAGI. This CDR3 contains 15 residues. The CDR3 DNA is TGTGCCAGCAGTTCCTACCGAGGGGATCACTATGGCTACACCTTC. It is translated as CASSSYRGDHYGYTF.

The chain combines TRBV9 with TRBJ2-7; D uncertain. The germline V gene has CDR1 SGDLS and CDR2 YYNGEE. Trimming took 2 bases from V and 0 from J, leaving 12 bases between them. The length of the CDR3 is 15 residues. DNA of the CDR3: TGTGCCAGCAGCGTCCGGAAGTCAAACTCCTACGAGCAGTACTTC. This encodes CASSVRKSNSYEQYF.

The sample holds many counts of this clonotype. The CDR3 sequence is CASSQGRGNYNEQFF. The CDR3, as DNA: TGCGCCAGCAGCCAAGGGAGGGGGAATTACAATGAGCAGTTCTTC. The rearrangement uses TRBV4-3 and TRBJ2-1; D is tentatively TRBD1 or TRBD2 (6 bases each). Germline loops: CDR1 LGHNA, CDR2 YSLEER. This CDR3 contains 15 residues. V was cut by 1 base and J by 4 bases, with 11 bases left in between.